This is a list of T cell receptor beta chains from one sample in a study of T cell repertoires in cytomegalovirus infection. Their antigen targets remain unknown. Using its own MiXCR run on the reads, TCRdb lists one record per CDR3 protein. The table records roughly 920,000 distinct CDR3 sequences, roughly a third of them present only once. Sample: cultured CD8+ T cells from PBMCs, taken from culture after CMV antigen stimulation. The origin of the receptors is a human donor in good health (CMV status not recorded). Some clones in this sample may be carry-over from other donors' samples. Both conserved end residues are part of each CDR3.

cdr3_length,v_call,cdr3_aa
13,TRBV19,CASLRAEEDTQYF
13,TRBV19,CVSRRGGWVPQHF
16,TRBV20-1,CSARDLGGIWTDTQYF
12,TRBV10-3,CAISEGGNEQFF
16,TRBV7-4,CASSLAAMSSYNEQFF
15,TRBV27,CASSLAGRVQETQYF
12,TRBV12-3/TRBV12-4,CASSLGQDIQYF
15,TRBV6-1,CASRLRRTGNTEAFF
15,TRBV5-6,CASSSLDWGNTEAFF
15,TRBV7-6,CASSLELARSYEQYF
15,TRBV18,CASSLYNDRGTEAFF
15,TRBV4-2,CASSQGTSVQETQYF
15,TRBV6-5,CASSYRTGANYGYTF
18,TRBV7-6,CASSLAVAGAPNYNEQFF
16,TRBV9,CASSVVPAGGLNTQYF
13,TRBV9,CASSGPLTDTQYF
17,TRBV6-2/TRBV6-3,CASRPIAGGPYTGELFF
16,TRBV7-9,CASSPYGAGAVDEAFF
14,TRBV7-2,CASNILAGPPEQYF
17,TRBV7-8,CASSLAQGRASPGEQYF
16,TRBV6-2/TRBV6-3,CASSYPGTGGNYGYTF
15,TRBV9,CASSVAGGPFNEQFF
13,TRBV5-1,CASSFGRGYEQYF
14,TRBV5-5,CASSFWDRAYEQYF
15,TRBV5-4,CASSAGVSSYNEQFF
15,TRBV6-1,CASSEGDGSSYEQYF
13,TRBV7-6,CASSFFWGDTQYF
14,TRBV5-5,CASSFDTGSAEAFF
14,TRBV24-1,CATSAGTGIRELFF
17,TRBV7-6,CASSLGSGASNTGEPFF
15,TRBV4-1,CASSPGLAPLGEQYF
15,TRBV27,CASSLGQGGNYGYTF
14,TRBV7-2,CASSLGQGRNTIYF
15,TRBV19,CASRRHGQGEGGYTF
20,TRBV12-3/TRBV12-4,CASSYHLRQPQSQMNTEAFF
16,TRBV27,CASSSTVGPPPYEQYF
16,TRBV5-4,CASSLASAVVDSPLHF
14,TRBV19,CASTALRSTDTQYF
14,TRBV9,CASSDIAGAGEQFF
13,TRBV12-3/TRBV12-4,CASSGTDNGEQYF
13,TRBV7-2,CASSFQGPTEAFF
16,TRBV6-2/TRBV6-3,CASSYDNRYSNQPQHF
14,TRBV5-8,CASSFVGTYYGYTF
11,TRBV24-1,CATSEAGEQFF
12,TRBV7-9,CASSLGRRGQYF
12,TRBV7-9,CASAPEDYGYTF
15,TRBV4-1,CASSQALQGQETQYF